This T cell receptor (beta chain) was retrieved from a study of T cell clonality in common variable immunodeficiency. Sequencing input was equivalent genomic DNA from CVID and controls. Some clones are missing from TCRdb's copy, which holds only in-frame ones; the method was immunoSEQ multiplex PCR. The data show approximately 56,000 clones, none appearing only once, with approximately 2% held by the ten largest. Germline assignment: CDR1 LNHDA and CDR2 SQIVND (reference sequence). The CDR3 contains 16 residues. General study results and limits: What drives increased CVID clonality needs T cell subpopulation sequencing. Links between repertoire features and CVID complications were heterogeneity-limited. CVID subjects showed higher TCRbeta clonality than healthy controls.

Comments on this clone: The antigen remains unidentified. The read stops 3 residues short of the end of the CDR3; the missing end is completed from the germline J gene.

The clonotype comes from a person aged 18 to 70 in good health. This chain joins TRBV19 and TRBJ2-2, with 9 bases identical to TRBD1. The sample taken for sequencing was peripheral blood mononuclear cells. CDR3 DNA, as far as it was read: TGTGCCAGTAGGCCTGGGACAGGGAGGGATAGTTCACCG. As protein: CASRPGTGRDSSP. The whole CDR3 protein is CASRPGTGRDSSPLFF.